The clone carrying this TCR beta chain was recorded a few times. The CDR3 is made up of 13 amino acids. CDR1 and CDR2 (germline): SQVTM, ANQGSEA. The V segment lost 7 bases and the J segment 4 bases; nucleotides outside the gene matches: 7. Sequencing was performed with immunoSEQ multiplex PCR; in TCRdb, only in-frame clones are kept and a portion is missing. This table has 55,000 to 65,000 clones, about 87% appearing once. The source of the sample is a study of blood T cell repertoires in COVID-19. This chain uses TRBV29-1 with TRBJ2-7; 10 bases align to TRBD1. The receptor was derived from a man between 60 and 75 years old with active or convalescent COVID-19. Sequencing used peripheral blood. Here the CDR3 reads CSALPDRGYEQYF. The CDR3 DNA reads TGCAGCGCCCTCCCGGACAGGGGGTACGAGCAGTACTTC.